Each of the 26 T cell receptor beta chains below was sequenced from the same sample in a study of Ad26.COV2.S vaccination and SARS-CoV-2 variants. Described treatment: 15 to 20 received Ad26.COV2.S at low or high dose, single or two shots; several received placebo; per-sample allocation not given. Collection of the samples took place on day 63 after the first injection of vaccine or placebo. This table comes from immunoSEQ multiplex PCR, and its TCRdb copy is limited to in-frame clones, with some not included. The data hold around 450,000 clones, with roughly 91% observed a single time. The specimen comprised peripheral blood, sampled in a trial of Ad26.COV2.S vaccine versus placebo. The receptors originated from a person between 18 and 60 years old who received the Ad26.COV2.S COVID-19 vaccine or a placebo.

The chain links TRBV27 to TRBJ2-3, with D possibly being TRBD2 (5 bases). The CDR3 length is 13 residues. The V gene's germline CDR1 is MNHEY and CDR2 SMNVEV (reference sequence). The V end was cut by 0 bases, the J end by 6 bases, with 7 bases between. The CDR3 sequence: CASSLSRGDTQYF. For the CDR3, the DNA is TGTGCCAGCAGTTTATCGAGAGGGGATACGCAGTATTTT.

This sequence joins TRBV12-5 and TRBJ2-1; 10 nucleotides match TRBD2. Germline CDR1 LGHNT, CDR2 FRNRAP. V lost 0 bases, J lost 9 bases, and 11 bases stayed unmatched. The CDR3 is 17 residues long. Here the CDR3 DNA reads TGTGCTAGTGGTTTGGTAGGTACTAGCGGGATAACGTTTGAGCAGTTCTTC. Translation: CASGLVGTSGITFEQFF. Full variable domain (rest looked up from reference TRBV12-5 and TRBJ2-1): DARVTQTPRHKVTEMGQEVTMRCQPILGHNTVFWYRQTMMQGLELLAYFRNRAPLDDSGMPKDRFSAEMPDATLATLKIQPSEPRDSAVYFCASGLVGTSGITFEQFFGPGTRLTVL.

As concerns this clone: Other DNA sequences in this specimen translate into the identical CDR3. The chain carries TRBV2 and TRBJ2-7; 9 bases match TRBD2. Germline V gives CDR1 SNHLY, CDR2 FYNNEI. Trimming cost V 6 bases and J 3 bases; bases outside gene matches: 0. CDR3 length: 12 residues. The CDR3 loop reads CASRREGYEQYF. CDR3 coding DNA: TGTGCCAGCAGGCGGGAGGGCTACGAGCAGTACTTC.

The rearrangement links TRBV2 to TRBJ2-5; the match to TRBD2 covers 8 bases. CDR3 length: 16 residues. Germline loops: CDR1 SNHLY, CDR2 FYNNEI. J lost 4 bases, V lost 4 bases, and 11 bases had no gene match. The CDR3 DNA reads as TGTGCCAGCAGTGCTCTCGCCGGGAGGGCCCCAGAGACCCAGTACTTC. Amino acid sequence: CASSALAGRAPETQYF. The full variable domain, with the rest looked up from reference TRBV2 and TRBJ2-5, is EPEVTQTPSHQVTQMGQEVILRCVPISNHLYFYWYRQILGQKVEFLVSFYNNEISEKSEIFDDQFSVERPDGSNFTLKIRSTKLEDSAMYFCASSALAGRAPETQYFGPGTRLLVL.

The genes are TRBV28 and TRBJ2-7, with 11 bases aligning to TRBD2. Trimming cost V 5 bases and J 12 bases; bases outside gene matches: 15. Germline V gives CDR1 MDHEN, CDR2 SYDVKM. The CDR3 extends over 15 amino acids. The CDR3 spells CASSNGQRLAGSLYF. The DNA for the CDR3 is TGTGCCAGCAGTAACGGCCAAAGACTAGCGGGGTCTCTGTACTTC.

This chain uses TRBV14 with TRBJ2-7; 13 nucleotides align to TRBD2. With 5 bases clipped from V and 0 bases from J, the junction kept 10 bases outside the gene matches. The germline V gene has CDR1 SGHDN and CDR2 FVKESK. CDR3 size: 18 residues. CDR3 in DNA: TGTGCCAGCAGCACTCGGACTAGCGGGAGAGAAGACTCCTACGAGCAGTACTTC. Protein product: CASSTRTSGREDSYEQYF.

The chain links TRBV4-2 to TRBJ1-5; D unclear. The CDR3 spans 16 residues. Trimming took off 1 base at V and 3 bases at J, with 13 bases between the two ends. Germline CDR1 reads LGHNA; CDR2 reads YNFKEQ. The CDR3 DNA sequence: TGTGCCAGCAGCCAAGTTGTCTCGGTAATCAATCAGCCCCAGCATTTT. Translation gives CASSQVVSVINQPQHF.

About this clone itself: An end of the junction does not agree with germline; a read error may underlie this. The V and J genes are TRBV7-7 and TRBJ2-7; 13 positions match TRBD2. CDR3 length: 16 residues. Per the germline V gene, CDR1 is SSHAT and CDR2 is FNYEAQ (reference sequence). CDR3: CASSGIGTSGDYEQYF. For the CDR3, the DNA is TGTGCTAGCAGCGGAATTGGGACTAGCGGGGACTACGAGCAGTACTTC. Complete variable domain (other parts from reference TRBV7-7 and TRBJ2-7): GAGVSQSPRYKVTKRGQDVTLRCDPISSHATLYWYQQALGQGPEFLTYFNYEAQPDKSGLPSDRFSAERPEGSISTLTIQRTEQRDSAMYRCASSGIGTSGDYEQYFGPGTRLTVT.

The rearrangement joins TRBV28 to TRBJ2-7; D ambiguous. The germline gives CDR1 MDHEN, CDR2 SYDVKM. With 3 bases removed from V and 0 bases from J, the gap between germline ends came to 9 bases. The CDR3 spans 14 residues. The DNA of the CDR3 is TGTGCCAGCAGTTTGCCCTCATTCTCCTACGAGCAGTACTTC. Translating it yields CASSLPSFSYEQYF.

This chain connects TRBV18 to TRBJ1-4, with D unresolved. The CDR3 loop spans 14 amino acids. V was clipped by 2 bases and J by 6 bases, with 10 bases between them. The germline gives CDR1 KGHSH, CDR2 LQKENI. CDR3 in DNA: TGTGCCAGCTCACCAAGGGCCAATGATGAAAAACTGTTTTTT. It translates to CASSPRANDEKLFF.

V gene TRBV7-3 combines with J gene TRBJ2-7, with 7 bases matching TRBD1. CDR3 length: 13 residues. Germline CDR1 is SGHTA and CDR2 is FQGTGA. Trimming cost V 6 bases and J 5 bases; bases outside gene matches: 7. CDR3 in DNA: TGTGCCAGCAGAGTCCACAGGGGCCACGAGCAGTACTTC. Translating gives CASRVHRGHEQYF. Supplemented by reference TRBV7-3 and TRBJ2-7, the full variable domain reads GAGVSQTPSNKVTEKGKYVELRCDPISGHTALYWYRQSLGQGPEFLIYFQGTGAADDSGLPNDRFFAVRPEGSVSTLKIQRTERGDSAVYLCASRVHRGHEQYFGPGTRLTVT.

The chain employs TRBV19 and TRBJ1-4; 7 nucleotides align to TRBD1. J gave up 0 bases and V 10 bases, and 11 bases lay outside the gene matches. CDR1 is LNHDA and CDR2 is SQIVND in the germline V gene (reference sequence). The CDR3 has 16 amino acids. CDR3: CAIGPGQRTTNEKLFF. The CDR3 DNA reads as TGTGCCATTGGACCGGGACAGAGAACAACTAATGAAAAACTGTTTTTT.

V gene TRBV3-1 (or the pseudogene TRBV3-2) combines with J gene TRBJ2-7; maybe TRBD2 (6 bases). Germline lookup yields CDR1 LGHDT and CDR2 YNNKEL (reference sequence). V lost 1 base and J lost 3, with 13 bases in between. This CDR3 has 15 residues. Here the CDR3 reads CASSQANTGDYEQYF. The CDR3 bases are TGTGCCAGCAGCCAAGCAAATACGGGAGACTACGAGCAGTACTTC.

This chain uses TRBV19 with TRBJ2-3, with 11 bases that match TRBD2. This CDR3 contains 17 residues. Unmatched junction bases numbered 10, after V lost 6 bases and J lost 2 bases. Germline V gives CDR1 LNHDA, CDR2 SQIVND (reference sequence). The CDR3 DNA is TGTGCCAGTAGCCCCCGTTCGGGACTAGCGGACACAGATACGCAGTATTTT. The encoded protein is CASSPRSGLADTDTQYF.

The CDR3 loop is CASSTTLSIGEQFF. The CDR3 DNA reads as TGTGCCAGCAGCACGACCCTCTCCATAGGTGAGCAGTTCTTC. The chain links TRBV7-2 to TRBJ2-1, with no clear D. The V and J ends lost 5 bases and 9 bases respectively, with 17 bases between them. Germline loops: CDR1 SGHTA, CDR2 FQGNSA. This CDR3 comprises 14 residues.

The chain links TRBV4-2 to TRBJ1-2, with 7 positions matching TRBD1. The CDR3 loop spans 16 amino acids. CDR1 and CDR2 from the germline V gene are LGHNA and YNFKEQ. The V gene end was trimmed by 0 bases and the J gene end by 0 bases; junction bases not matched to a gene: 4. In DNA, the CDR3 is TGTGCCAGCAGCCAAGATGCGACAGGGCCTAACTATGGCTACACCTTC. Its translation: CASSQDATGPNYGYTF.

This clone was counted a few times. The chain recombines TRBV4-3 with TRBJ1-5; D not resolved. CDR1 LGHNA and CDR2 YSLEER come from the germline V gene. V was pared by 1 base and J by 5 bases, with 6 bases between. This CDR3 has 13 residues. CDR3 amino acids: CASSQGRYQPQHF. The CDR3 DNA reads TGCGCCAGCAGCCAAGGCAGGTATCAGCCCCAGCATTTT.

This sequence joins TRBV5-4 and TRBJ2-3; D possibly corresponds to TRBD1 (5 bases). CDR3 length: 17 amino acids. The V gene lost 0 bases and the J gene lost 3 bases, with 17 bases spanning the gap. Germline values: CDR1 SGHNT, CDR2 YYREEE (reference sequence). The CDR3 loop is CASSLGQGLVRTDTQYF. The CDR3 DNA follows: TGTGCCAGCAGCTTGGGTCAGGGTCTGGTTAGGACAGATACGCAGTATTTT.

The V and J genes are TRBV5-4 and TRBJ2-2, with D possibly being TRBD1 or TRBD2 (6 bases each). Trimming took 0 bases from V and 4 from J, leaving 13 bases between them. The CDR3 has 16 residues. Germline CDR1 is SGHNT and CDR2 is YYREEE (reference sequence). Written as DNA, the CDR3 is TGTGCCAGCAGCTTGGGGGGGGCCCTGGGCACCGGGGAGCTGTTTTTT. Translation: CASSLGGALGTGELFF.

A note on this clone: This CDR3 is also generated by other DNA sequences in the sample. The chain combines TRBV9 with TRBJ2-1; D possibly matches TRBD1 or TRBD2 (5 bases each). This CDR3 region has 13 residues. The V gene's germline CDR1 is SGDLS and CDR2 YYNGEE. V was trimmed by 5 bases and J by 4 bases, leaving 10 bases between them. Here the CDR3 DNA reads TGTGCCAGCAGTCCGGGACCTTACAATGAGCAGTTCTTC. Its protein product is CASSPGPYNEQFF.

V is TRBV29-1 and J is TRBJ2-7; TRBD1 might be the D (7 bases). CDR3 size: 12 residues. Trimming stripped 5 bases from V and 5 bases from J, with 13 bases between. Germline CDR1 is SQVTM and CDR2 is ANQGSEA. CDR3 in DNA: TGCAGCGTTAGACAGGGCGGGAACGAGCAGTACTTC. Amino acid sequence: CSVRQGGNEQYF.

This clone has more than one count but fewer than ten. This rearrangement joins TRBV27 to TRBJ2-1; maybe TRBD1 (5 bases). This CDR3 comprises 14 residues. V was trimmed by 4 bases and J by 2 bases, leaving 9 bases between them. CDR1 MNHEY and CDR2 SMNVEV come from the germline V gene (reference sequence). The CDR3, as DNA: TGTGCCAGCAGTTCGCAGGGTACCTACAATGAGCAGTTCTTC. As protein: CASSSQGTYNEQFF.

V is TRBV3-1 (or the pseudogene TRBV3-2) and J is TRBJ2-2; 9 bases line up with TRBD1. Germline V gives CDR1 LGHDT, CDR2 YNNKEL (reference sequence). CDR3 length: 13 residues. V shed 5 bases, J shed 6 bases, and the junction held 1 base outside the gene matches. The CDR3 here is CASSGTGPGELFF. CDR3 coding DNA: TGTGCCAGCAGCGGGACAGGGCCCGGGGAGCTGTTTTTT.

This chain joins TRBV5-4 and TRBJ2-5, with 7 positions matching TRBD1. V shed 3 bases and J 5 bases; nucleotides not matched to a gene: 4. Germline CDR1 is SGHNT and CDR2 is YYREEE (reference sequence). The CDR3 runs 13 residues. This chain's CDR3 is CASSSQGRETQYF. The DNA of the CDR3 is TGTGCCAGCAGCTCACAGGGGCGGGAGACCCAGTACTTC.

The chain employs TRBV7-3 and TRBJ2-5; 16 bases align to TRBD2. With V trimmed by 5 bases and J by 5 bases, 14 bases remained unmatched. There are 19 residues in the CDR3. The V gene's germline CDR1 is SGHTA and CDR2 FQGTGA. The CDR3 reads CASSPTGTSGRAIAETQYF. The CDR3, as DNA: TGTGCCAGCAGCCCCACCGGGACTAGCGGGAGGGCCATCGCGGAGACCCAGTACTTC. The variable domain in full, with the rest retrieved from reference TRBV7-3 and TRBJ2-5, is GAGVSQTPSNKVTEKGKYVELRCDPISGHTALYWYRQSLGQGPEFLIYFQGTGAADDSGLPNDRFFAVRPEGSVSTLKIQRTERGDSAVYLCASSPTGTSGRAIAETQYFGPGTRLLVL.

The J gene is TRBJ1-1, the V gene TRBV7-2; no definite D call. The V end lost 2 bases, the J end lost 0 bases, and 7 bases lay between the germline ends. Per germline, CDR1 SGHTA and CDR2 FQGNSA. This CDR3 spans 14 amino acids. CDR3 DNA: TGTGCCAGCAGCTTACTCCCCATGAACACTGAAGCTTTCTTT. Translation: CASSLLPMNTEAFF.